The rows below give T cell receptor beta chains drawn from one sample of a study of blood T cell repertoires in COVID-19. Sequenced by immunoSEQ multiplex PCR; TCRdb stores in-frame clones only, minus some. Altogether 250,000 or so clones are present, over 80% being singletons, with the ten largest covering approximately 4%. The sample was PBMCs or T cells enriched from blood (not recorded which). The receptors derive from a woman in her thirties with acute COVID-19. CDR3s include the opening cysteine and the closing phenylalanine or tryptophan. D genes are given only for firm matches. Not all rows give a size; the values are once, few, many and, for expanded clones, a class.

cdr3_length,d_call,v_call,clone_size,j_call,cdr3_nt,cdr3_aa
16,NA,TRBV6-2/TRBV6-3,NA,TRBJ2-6,TGTGCCAGCAGTCCCGCGCTTGGTGCCGGGGCCAACGTCCTGACTTTC,CASSPALGAGANVLTF
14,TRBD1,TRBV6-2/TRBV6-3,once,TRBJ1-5,TGTGCCAGCAGCCGCGGACAGGGACATCAGCCCCAGCATTTT,CASSRGQGHQPQHF
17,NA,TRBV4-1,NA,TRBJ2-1,TGCGCCAGCAGCCCAACCTTTTTGAGGGGAGGTAGCGATGAGCAGTTCTTC,CASSPTFLRGGSDEQFF
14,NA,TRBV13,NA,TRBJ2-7,TGTGCCAGCAGCTCCGAGCAGGGGAGCTACGAGCAGTACTTC,CASSSEQGSYEQYF
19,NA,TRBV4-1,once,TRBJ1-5,TGCGCCAGCAGCCAAGCCCCCGCGCCGTTTTCGGGAGGCAATCAGCCCCAGCATTTT,CASSQAPAPFSGGNQPQHF
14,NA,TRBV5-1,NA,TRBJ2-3,TGCGCCAGCCACCCGGGACTGAGCACAGATACGCAGTATTTT,CASHPGLSTDTQYF
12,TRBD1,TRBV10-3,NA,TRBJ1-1,TGTGCCATCAGTGGGGACAGGGGAGAAGCTTTCTTT,CAISGDRGEAFF
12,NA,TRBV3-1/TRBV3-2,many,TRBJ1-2,TGTGCCAGCGCGGCAGGGGACTATGGCTACACCTTC,CASAAGDYGYTF
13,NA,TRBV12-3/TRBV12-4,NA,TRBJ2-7,TGTGCCAGCAGTTTGGGCAGAACCTACGAGCAGTACTTC,CASSLGRTYEQYF
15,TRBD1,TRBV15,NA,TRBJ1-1,TGTGCCACCAGCGGTCGAAACAGGGGTCACACTGAAGCTTTCTTT,CATSGRNRGHTEAFF
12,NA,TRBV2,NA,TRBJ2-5,TGTGCCAGCAGGCAGGTACAAGAGACCCAGTACTTC,CASRQVQETQYF
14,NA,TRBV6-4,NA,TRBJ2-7,TGTGCCAGTTCCCTCAGCGCTGAGCACCCCGAGCAGTACTTC,CASSLSAEHPEQYF
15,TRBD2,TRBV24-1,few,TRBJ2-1,TGTGCCACCAGTTCGCTAGCGGGAGGGTCGGATGAGCAGTTCTTC,CATSSLAGGSDEQFF
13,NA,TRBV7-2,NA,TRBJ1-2,TGTGCCAGCAGCATTGACTTAAACTATGGCTACACCTTC,CASSIDLNYGYTF
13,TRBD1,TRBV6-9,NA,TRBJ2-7,TGTGCCAGCAGCCCTGGACAGGGCCACGAGCAGTACTTC,CASSPGQGHEQYF
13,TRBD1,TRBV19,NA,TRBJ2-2,TGTGCCAGTAGGGGACAGGCCGCAGGGGAGCTGTTTTTT,CASRGQAAGELFF
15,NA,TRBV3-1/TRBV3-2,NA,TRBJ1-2,TGTGCCAGCAGCCAAGACGGGTCAGCTGGCTATGGCTACACCTTC,CASSQDGSAGYGYTF